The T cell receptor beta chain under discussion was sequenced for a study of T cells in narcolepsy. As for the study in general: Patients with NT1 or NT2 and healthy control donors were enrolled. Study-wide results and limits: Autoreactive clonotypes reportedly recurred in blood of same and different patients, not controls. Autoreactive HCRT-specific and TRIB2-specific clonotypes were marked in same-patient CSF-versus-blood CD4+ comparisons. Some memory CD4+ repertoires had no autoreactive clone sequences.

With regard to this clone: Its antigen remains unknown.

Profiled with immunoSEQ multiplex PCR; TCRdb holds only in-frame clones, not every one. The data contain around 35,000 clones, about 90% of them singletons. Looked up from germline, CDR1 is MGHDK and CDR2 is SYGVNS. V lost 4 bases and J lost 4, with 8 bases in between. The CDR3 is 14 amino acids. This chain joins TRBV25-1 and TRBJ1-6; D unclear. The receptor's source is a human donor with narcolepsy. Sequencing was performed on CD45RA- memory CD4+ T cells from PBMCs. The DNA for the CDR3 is TGTGCCAGCAGTGGAACCTTATATAATTCACCCCTCCACTTT. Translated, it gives CASSGTLYNSPLHF. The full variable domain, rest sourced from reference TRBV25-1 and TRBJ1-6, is EADIYQTPRYLVIGTGKKITLECSQTMGHDKMYWYQQDPGMELHLIHYSYGVNSTEKGDLSSESTVSRIRTEHFPLTLESARPSHTSQYLCASSGTLYNSPLHFGNGTRLTVT.